The text below deals with one T cell receptor beta chain. No antigen is known for it. The record originates from a study of T cell responses to AZD1222 COVID-19 vaccine. The overall study: Pooling covered second doses at about 4 or about 12 weeks. General study results and limits: Recipients of AZD1222 seropositive at baseline numbered only 6 or 7. Recipients of two AZD1222 doses showed rising Spike-specific TCR breadth and depth. Spike as a whole was targeted by vaccine-associated CD4 TCRs, dominant at 160-218 and 743-854.

Unmatched junction bases numbered 5, after V lost 2 bases and J lost 4 bases. CDR1 is SNHLY, CDR2 FYNNEI, per germline. CDR3 length: 15 residues. The assay was immunoSEQ multiplex PCR, and TCRdb's table has in-frame clones only and misses some. The sample has around 140,000 clones, around 89% seen once. The sample consisted of peripheral blood, taken on day 0 of AZD1222 vaccination. The origin of this receptor is an adult in good health. This chain uses TRBV2 with TRBJ1-1; 9 bases are a match to TRBD1. CDR3 amino acids: CASSELRTGATEAFF. In DNA, the CDR3 is TGTGCCAGCAGTGAACTTCGGACAGGGGCCACTGAAGCTTTCTTT. The full variable domain, its missing parts supplied by reference TRBV2 and TRBJ1-1, is EPEVTQTPSHQVTQMGQEVILRCVPISNHLYFYWYRQILGQKVEFLVSFYNNEISEKSEIFDDQFSVERPDGSNFTLKIRSTKLEDSAMYFCASSELRTGATEAFFGQGTRLTVV.